A single TCR beta chain is shown here with its context. Germline V gene sequence: CDR1 SGHTA, CDR2 FQGNSA. CDR3 length: 14 residues. The sample comes from a study of monozygotic twins with inflammatory bowel disease. Unsorted whole blood yielded the total RNA, with T cells left unselected. Template switching introduced UMIs that contain a 6-nucleotide sample barcode. TCRdb reanalyzed the 5' RACE reads, giving one entry per CDR3 protein sequence and no DNA. In total, the table holds fewer than 450,000 distinct CDR3 sequences. The TCR originated in a human donor with ulcerative colitis or Crohn's disease, or a healthy co-twin of an affected twin (not recorded which). Sequenced sample: blood. The chain carries TRBV7-2 and TRBJ2-1; TCRdb names TRBD2, which stays unverified in the absence of DNA. The CDR3 spells CASSLGLALNEQFF.